These 32 T cell receptor beta chains originate from one sample sequenced in a study of T cell repertoires in cytomegalovirus infection. Antigens of these TCRs are unknown. TCRdb independently ran MiXCR on the reads; one entry per CDR3 protein. Found here are about 47,000 distinct CDR3 sequences, 15% to 25% of them singletons; the top ten hold 50% to 65%. Material: CD8+ T cells from cultured PBMCs, obtained from culture after CMV antigen stimulation. Receptors originate from a human donor in good health (CMV status not recorded). Some clones in this sample may be carry-over from other donors' samples.

This clonotype was seen a handful of times. The chain uses TRBV6-5 and TRBJ2-7; 8 bases fit TRBD1. This CDR3 is 15 amino acids long. Germline V gene sequence: CDR1 MNHEY, CDR2 SVGAGI. J lost 2 bases, V lost 5 bases, and 8 bases had no gene match. As DNA, the CDR3 is TGTGCCAGCAGTACCGGACAGGGTTTTCCCTACGAGCAGTACTTC. Translating gives CASSTGQGFPYEQYF.

This clonotype occurred a few times. The chain uses TRBV25-1 and TRBJ2-7; D is perhaps TRBD2 (6 bases). CDR1 MGHDK and CDR2 SYGVNS come from the germline V gene. The ends were cut back, 7 bases at V and 5 bases at J, with 18 bases in the middle. There are 14 residues in the CDR3. Here the CDR3 DNA reads TGTGCCAGCAAATCCGATGATGGAGGGAACGAGCAGTACTTC. Its translation is CASKSDDGGNEQYF.

This clonotype was observed at least ten times. The chain joins TRBV2 to TRBJ2-7; D might be TRBD1 (6 bases). V was clipped by 6 bases and J by 4 bases, with 19 bases between them. CDR3 length: 15 residues. CDR1 and CDR2 from the germline V gene are SNHLY and FYNNEI. DNA for the CDR3: TGTGCCAGCAGCGCATGGGGGCCTTGGAAATACGAGCAGTACTTC. Translation gives CASSAWGPWKYEQYF.

This chain links TRBV7-9 with TRBJ2-1; tentative D call: TRBD2 (5 bases). In germline, CDR1 is SEHNR, CDR2 FQNEAQ (reference sequence). The CDR3 covers 13 residues. Trimming removed 7 bases at V and 5 bases at J, with 12 bases between. CDR3: CASTEGLNNEQFF. CDR3 in DNA: TGTGCCAGCACTGAGGGCCTCAACAATGAGCAGTTCTTC.

This clonotype has a count of ten or more. The chain recombines TRBV7-6 with TRBJ2-3; 8 bases are a match to TRBD2. The V segment lost 4 bases and the J segment 2 bases; nucleotides outside the gene matches: 8. Germline CDR1 is SGHVS and CDR2 is FNYEAQ. This CDR3 has 16 residues. CDR3 nucleotides: TGTGCCAGCAGCTCCGCCCGGGGGGGACCCACAGATACGCAGTATTTT. This encodes CASSSARGGPTDTQYF.

A remark on this clonotype: This may be a read error: a much more frequent sequence differs by one nucleotide. The chain employs TRBV4-1 and TRBJ1-1; D might be TRBD1 (6 bases). Germline CDR1 is MGHRA and CDR2 is YSYEKL. The CDR3 extends over 17 amino acids. CDR3 coding DNA: TGCGCCAGCAGCCAAGAAGACGGGGAATCGGGGGACACTGTAGCTTTCTTT. Amino acid sequence: CASSQEDGESGDTVAFF.

V usage is TRBV9 and J usage is TRBJ1-6; no clear D. Germline V lookup: CDR1 SGDLS, CDR2 YYNGEE. Trimming shortened V by 2 bases and J by 10 bases, and 10 bases separated the two germline ends. This CDR3 region has 13 residues. CDR3 bases: TGTGCCAGCAGCGTCGGGAGTGACTCACCCCTCCACTTT. It yields the protein CASSVGSDSPLHF. Full variable domain (rest looked up from reference TRBV9 and TRBJ1-6): DSGVTQTPKHLITATGQRVTLRCSPRSGDLSVYWYQQSLDQGLQFLIQYYNGEERAKGNILERFSAQQFPDLHSELNLSSLELGDSALYFCASSVGSDSPLHFGNGTRLTVT.

As to this clonotype: The junction departs from the called germline gene at one end, perhaps through a read error. The rearrangement uses TRBV5-1 and TRBJ2-5; tentatively, D is TRBD1 or TRBD2 (5 bases each). This CDR3 contains 16 residues. Germline assignment: CDR1 SGHRS and CDR2 YFSETQ. CDR3 in amino acids: CTSSVGTEILQETQYF. The CDR3 DNA is TGCACCAGCAGCGTGGGGACGGAAATCCTTCAAGAGACCCAGTACTTC.

This clonotype has a count of ten or more. One end of the junction is discordant with germline, which a read error may explain. This chain links TRBV7-2 with TRBJ2-5; 11 positions match TRBD1. The CDR3 has 12 residues. CDR1 and CDR2 (germline): SGHTA, FQGNSA. CDR3 coding DNA: TGTGCCAGCAGCATAGGACAGGGGGCAGAAGACTTC. Translated, it gives CASSIGQGAEDF.

In its sample, this clonotype was seen many times. This chain connects TRBV24-1 to TRBJ2-1, with a tentative D call TRBD2 (5 bases). V shed 2 bases and J shed 6 bases, with 16 bases lying between them. Germline CDR1 reads KGHDR; CDR2 reads SFDVKD. The CDR3 totals 16 residues. The CDR3 bases are TGTGCCACCAGTGATTCGGCAGTCGGGAATTTCAATGAGCAGTTCTTC. This gives the protein CATSDSAVGNFNEQFF.

The rearrangement uses TRBV7-3 and TRBJ2-3; TRBD1 agrees at 8 bases. Germline CDR1 and CDR2: SGHTA and FQGTGA. Trimming took 5 bases from V and 0 from J; bases not matched to a gene: 4. This CDR3 region has 15 residues. CDR3 residues: CASSPGQGSTDTQYF. The CDR3 nucleotides are TGTGCCAGCAGCCCAGGACAGGGTAGCACAGATACGCAGTATTTT.

This clonotype was recorded many times. The rearrangement links TRBV10-3 to TRBJ1-2; D is unresolved. Between the trimmed V and J ends, which lost 3 bases and 6 bases, there was a span of 11 bases. This CDR3 spans 13 amino acids. Germline V CDR1 and CDR2: ENHRY, SYGVKD. The CDR3 nucleotides are TGTGCCATCAGTGAATTCAGCCAGGATGGCTACACCTTC. Protein: CAISEFSQDGYTF.

J is TRBJ1-6 and V is TRBV7-9; a possible D gene is TRBD1 (5 bases). This CDR3 has 15 amino acids. The V gene lost 5 bases and the J gene lost 7 bases, with 15 bases spanning the gap. Germline lookup yields CDR1 SEHNR and CDR2 FQNEAQ (reference sequence). The CDR3 here is CASSSPGGGNSPLHF. The CDR3 DNA is TGTGCCAGCAGCAGCCCTGGGGGGGGAAATTCACCCCTCCACTTT.

In its sample, this clonotype was seen many times. The chain joins TRBV7-2 to TRBJ2-5; 13 nucleotides line up with TRBD2. CDR1 SGHTA and CDR2 FQGNSA come from the germline V gene. V lost 4 bases and J lost 5; bases outside the gene matches: 4. This CDR3 is built from 15 residues. In DNA, the CDR3 is TGTGCCAGCAGCTATACTAGCGGGGGGGGCGAGACCCAGTACTTC. Its translation is CASSYTSGGGETQYF.

The chain carries TRBV11-3 and TRBJ1-1, with D perhaps matching TRBD1 (6 bases). The germline gives CDR1 SGHNT, CDR2 YENEEA. Trimming stripped 2 bases from V and 0 bases from J, with 19 bases between. The CDR3 is made up of 18 amino acids. The CDR3 here is CASSLRPVGGRVNTEAFF. CDR3 nucleotide sequence: TGTGCCAGCAGCTTAAGGCCGGTGGGGGGCCGAGTGAACACTGAAGCTTTCTTT.

This clonotype was recorded at least ten times. This chain connects TRBV7-2 to TRBJ2-1, with TRBD2 matching 7 bases. Germline CDR1 reads SGHTA; CDR2 reads FQGNSA. The CDR3 is 16 residues long. V shed 5 bases and J 0 bases; nucleotides not matched to a gene: 7. For the CDR3, the DNA is TGTGCCAGCAGCCCAACTAGCGTTAGCTCCTACAATGAGCAGTTCTTC. Translated: CASSPTSVSSYNEQFF. The variable domain in full, completed from reference TRBV7-2 and TRBJ2-1, reads GAGVSQSPSNKVTEKGKDVELRCDPISGHTALYWYRQSLGQGLEFLIYFQGNSAPDKSGLPSDRFSAERTGGSVSTLTIQRTQQEDSAVYLCASSPTSVSSYNEQFFGPGTRLTVL.

Regarding this clonotype: With a much larger clone just one base away, this may be a read error. J is TRBJ2-1 and V is TRBV12-3 or TRBV12-4; 7 bases line up with TRBD2. Unmatched junction bases numbered 9, after V lost 3 bases and J lost 4 bases. The CDR3 spans 16 residues. The CDR3 DNA reads as TGTGCCAGCAGTTTTCCTAGCGGCGACATATACAATGAGCAGTTCTTC. Residues: CASSFPSGDIYNEQFF.

This clonotype was seen only a few times. This rearrangement joins TRBV6-2 or TRBV6-3 to TRBJ1-5; unclear D gene. The germline CDR1 and CDR2 sequences are MNHEY and SVGEGT. Trimming removed 0 bases from V and 6 bases from J, with 15 bases in between. CDR3 length: 16 residues. CDR3 residues: CASSYSSPGSGQPQHF. CDR3 DNA sequence: TGTGCCAGCAGTTACTCGTCACCCGGGTCCGGTCAGCCCCAGCATTTT.

This clonotype showed up many times. The chain employs TRBV25-1 and TRBJ2-3; no clear D. V lost 6 bases, J lost 2 bases, and 9 bases lay in between. CDR1 is MGHDK, CDR2 SYGVNS, per germline. The CDR3 runs 13 residues. CDR3 bases: TGTGCCAGCAGCACCACTACCACAGATACGCAGTATTTT. Translation: CASSTTTTDTQYF.

This clonotype showed up many times. V usage is TRBV25-1 and J usage is TRBJ2-5, with D unclear. Germline V gene lookup returns CDR1 MGHDK and CDR2 SYGVNS. The CDR3 is 13 amino acids. Trimming shortened V by 7 bases and J by 2 bases, and 11 bases separated the two germline ends. CDR3 DNA: TGTGCCAGCACCGGCATCGGACAAGAGACCCAGTACTTC. Its translation: CASTGIGQETQYF.

The J gene is TRBJ1-1, the V gene TRBV11-2; weak D call: TRBD1 (5 bases). The CDR3 is 12 residues long. Germline V gives CDR1 SGHAT, CDR2 FQNNGV. The V gene lost 1 base and the J gene lost 7 bases, with 7 bases spanning the gap. The CDR3 nucleotides read TGTGCCAGCAGCTTAGGGGGCTATGAAGCTTTCTTT. Translated, it gives CASSLGGYEAFF.

The sample holds many counts of this clonotype. The chain uses TRBV4-1 and TRBJ2-3, with 12 bases that match TRBD2. The CDR3 has 17 amino acids. V lost 3 bases to trimming and J lost 6 bases; unmatched junction nucleotides: 10. Germline V CDR1 and CDR2: MGHRA, YSYEKL. The CDR3 sequence is CASSQELLAGGGDTQYF. The DNA of the CDR3 is TGCGCCAGCAGCCAGGAACTACTAGCGGGAGGTGGCGATACGCAGTATTTT.

This rearrangement joins TRBV12-3 or TRBV12-4 to TRBJ1-1; D is unresolved. The CDR3 loop spans 13 amino acids. Trimming shortened V by 0 bases and J by 5 bases, and 7 bases separated the two germline ends. The CDR3 loop is CASSLALRTEAFF. Here the CDR3 DNA reads TGTGCCAGCAGTTTAGCTCTTCGGACTGAAGCTTTCTTT.

J is TRBJ1-2 and V is TRBV12-3 or TRBV12-4; 9 positions match TRBD1. With V trimmed by 3 bases and J by 6 bases, 11 bases remained unmatched. This CDR3 has 16 amino acids. CDR3 DNA: TGTGCCAGCAGTTTTGGCGGGACAGGGAGGCCTGATGGCTACACCTTC. This translates into CASSFGGTGRPDGYTF.

This clonotype was seen at least ten times. V and J are TRBV7-2 and TRBJ2-3, with 7 bases that match TRBD2. Germline CDR1 and CDR2: SGHTA and FQGNSA. This CDR3 contains 17 residues. V lost 1 base and J lost 3; bases outside the gene matches: 10. CDR3 sequence: CASSLVSGASGTDTQYF. CDR3 nucleotides: TGTGCCAGCAGCTTAGTCTCCGGGGCTAGCGGAACAGATACGCAGTATTTT.

This chain joins TRBV20-1 and TRBJ2-1, with 10 bases fitting TRBD2. Trimming took 0 bases from V and 7 from J; bases not matched to a gene: 6. The CDR3 totals 15 residues. Germline CDR1 is DFQATT and CDR2 is SNEGSKA (reference sequence). Written as DNA, the CDR3 is TGCAGTGCTAGAGATTTCGATAGCGGGGGGAATGAGCAGTTCTTC. This gives the protein CSARDFDSGGNEQFF.

The CDR3 coding sequence is TGTGCCATCAGTGAGTCGATGGCAGGACAATACAATGAGCAGTTCTTC. Encoded protein: CAISESMAGQYNEQFF. The chain carries TRBV10-3 and TRBJ2-1; a possible D gene is TRBD1 (5 bases). V shed 0 bases and J shed 4 bases, with 13 bases lying between them. This CDR3 is built from 16 residues. CDR1 and CDR2 from the germline V gene are ENHRY and SYGVKD.

The V and J genes are TRBV12-5 and TRBJ2-1; 10 nucleotides match TRBD1. Germline V lookup: CDR1 LGHNT, CDR2 FRNRAP. The CDR3 loop spans 16 amino acids. J gave up 7 bases and V 0 bases, and 6 bases lay outside the gene matches. CDR3 amino acids: CASGLVWDRGVNEQFF. Written as DNA, the CDR3 is TGTGCTAGTGGTTTGGTATGGGACAGGGGTGTGAATGAGCAGTTCTTC.

A few counts support this clonotype. The chain uses TRBV30 and TRBJ1-1; D ambiguous. The germline V gene encodes CDR1 GTSNPN and CDR2 SVGIG (reference sequence). Between the trimmed V and J ends, which lost 3 bases and 0 bases, there was a span of 8 bases. This CDR3 spans 13 amino acids. CDR3 nucleotide sequence: TGTGCCTGGAGAGCGGTGGTGAACACTGAAGCTTTCTTT. Translated, it gives CAWRAVVNTEAFF.

The V and J genes are TRBV5-6 and TRBJ1-1; a weak D match, TRBD1 (5 bases). The CDR3 spans 15 residues. CDR1 is SGHDT and CDR2 is YYEEEE in the germline V gene. Between the trimmed V and J ends, which lost 0 bases and 11 bases, there was a span of 20 bases. This CDR3 reads CASSLGSGPTWRAFF. Written as DNA, the CDR3 is TGTGCCAGCAGCTTGGGATCGGGGCCCACGTGGAGGGCTTTCTTT.

This clonotype was recorded a few times. The CDR3 region has the DNA TGTGCCAGCAGCCAACGACAGGGAGCCAAAAACATTCAGTACTTC. Its protein product is CASSQRQGAKNIQYF. The chain carries TRBV6-1 and TRBJ2-4; 7 nucleotides agree with TRBD1. Germline-derived CDR1 and CDR2 are MNHNS and SASEGT. V was clipped by 6 bases and J by 0 bases; unmatched bases: 5. The CDR3 spans 15 residues.

The rearrangement links TRBV2 to TRBJ2-5; TRBD2 matches at 9 bases. Germline CDR1 is SNHLY and CDR2 is FYNNEI. Trimming removed 6 bases from V and 4 bases from J; junction bases left unmatched: 9. This CDR3 comprises 15 residues. The CDR3 loop reads CASSRSGSSAETQYF. In nucleotides, the CDR3 is TGTGCCAGCAGCCGTAGCGGGAGTTCGGCAGAGACCCAGTACTTC.